This TCR beta chain derives from a study of T cells in women clearing cervical HPV infection. Findings and limits, study-wide: CIN3+ cases had significantly higher TCR richness than controls; evenness did not differ.

Profiled with immunoSEQ multiplex PCR; TCRdb holds only in-frame clones, not every one. This sample lists about 30,000 clones; its ten largest clones have 15% to 20%. According to its frequency, this clone is medium-sized (0.01 to 0.1%). Its specificity is unknown. This receptor was obtained from a woman between 18 and 75 years old with a cervical HPV16 infection that either progressed to CIN3+ or cleared (not recorded which). Sequencing was done on a sample of blood buffy coat.

The CDR3 region is CASSPRLAGQSSGELFF. CDR3 bases read: TGTGCCAGCAGCCCCAGACTAGCGGGTCAATCCAGCGGGGAG. The chain is built from TRBV7-8 and TRBJ2-2; 10 bases fit TRBD2. The read terminates 3 residues ahead of where the CDR3 ends, so the germline J gene completes it. The CDR3 spans 17 residues. Trimming cost V 5 bases and J 7 bases; bases outside gene matches: 13. The germline V gene encodes CDR1 SGHVS and CDR2 FQNEAQ.